Listed below are T cell receptor beta chains from one sample, sequenced in a study of blood T cell repertoires in COVID-19. Data came from immunoSEQ multiplex PCR; TCRdb stores just in-frame clones and leaves some out. The sample has about 110,000 clones; 80% to 90% are singletons. Sequencing input: peripheral blood. The source is a man aged 40-49 years with acute or convalescent COVID-19. Each CDR3 is given with its conserved first and last residue. The D gene is left open where the match is weak. Clone size is not always given. Where it is, it says once, few, many or a class for expanded clones.

size,V,D,J,DNA,CDR3
NA,TRBV11-3,NA,TRBJ2-3,TGTGCCAGCAGTCGATATGGGGGGGCCCGGGATACGCAGTATTTT,CASSRYGGARDTQYF
NA,TRBV28,NA,TRBJ1-5,TGTGCCAGCAGTGACGCAGGGTTTCAGCCCCAGCATTTT,CASSDAGFQPQHF
few,TRBV11-2,TRBD2,TRBJ2-1,TGTGCCAGCAGCTTAGGGACTAGCCGCTTGGGGACCTACAATGAGCAGTTCTTC,CASSLGTSRLGTYNEQFF
NA,TRBV27,TRBD1,TRBJ1-2,TGTGCCAGCAGTTTAAGGGCCGGGACAGGGATGAAAGGCTACACCTTC,CASSLRAGTGMKGYTF
NA,TRBV18,TRBD2,TRBJ2-1,TGTGCCAGCTCACCGAGACTAGCGGGGGGGCAAGATGAGCAGTTCTTC,CASSPRLAGGQDEQFF
NA,TRBV28,TRBD2,TRBJ2-2,TGTGCCAGCAGTTTAGCGGGAGGTACCGGGGAGCTGTTTTTT,CASSLAGGTGELFF
NA,TRBV6-5,TRBD1,TRBJ1-1,TGTGCCAGCAGGACAGGGCGGTTCGGGACTGAAGCTTTCTTT,CASRTGRFGTEAFF
NA,TRBV30,NA,TRBJ2-3,TGTGCCTGGCCCGCCCCGGCCTGGAGAAGCACAGATACGCAGTATTTT,CAWPAPAWRSTDTQYF
NA,TRBV7-9,TRBD1,TRBJ2-7,TGTGCCAGCAGCCTACCGGGACAGCCTTCCGAGCAGTACTTC,CASSLPGQPSEQYF
NA,TRBV28,NA,TRBJ1-2,TGTGCCAGCAGTTTATTAGGGGGAGGCTACACCTTC,CASSLLGGGYTF
once,TRBV7-9,TRBD1,TRBJ1-6,TGTGCCAGCAGCTCAACAGGGGGCTTTAATTCACCCCTCCACTTT,CASSSTGGFNSPLHF
NA,TRBV18,TRBD2,TRBJ2-5,TGTGCCAGCTCACCGAAGGGACTACGCCTACAAGAGACCCAGTACTTC,CASSPKGLRLQETQYF
once,TRBV10-2,TRBD2,TRBJ2-1,TGCGCCAGCAGGACTAGCGGGAAGGGTGATGAGCAGTTCTTC,CASRTSGKGDEQFF
once,TRBV27,TRBD2,TRBJ2-5,TGTGCCAGCAGTCCGGGACTAGCGGGAGAGACCCAGTACTTC,CASSPGLAGETQYF
NA,TRBV18,TRBD1,TRBJ1-1,TGTGCCAGCTCACCACCGGGGACAGGCCAGAACACTGAAGCTTTCTTT,CASSPPGTGQNTEAFF
NA,TRBV9,NA,TRBJ2-2,TGTGCCAGCACCGAAGAGGTAGGGAACACCGGGGAGCTGTTTTTT,CASTEEVGNTGELFF
NA,TRBV11-2,NA,TRBJ2-5,TGTGCCAGCAGCTTAGGGGCCAGGGGCCAAGGGACCCAGTACTTC,CASSLGARGQGTQYF
NA,TRBV3-1/TRBV3-2,NA,TRBJ2-7,TGTGCCAGCAGCCAAGATCCAATCGGGACCTACGAGCAGTACTTC,CASSQDPIGTYEQYF
NA,TRBV7-8,TRBD2,TRBJ2-1,TGTGCCAGCAGCTTAGGGTTTAGCGGGGGGTTCGATGAGCAGTTCTTC,CASSLGFSGGFDEQFF
NA,TRBV10-1,TRBD1,TRBJ2-1,TGCGCCAGCAGAGGACAGGGGGCGTCCTACAATGAGCAGTTCTTC,CASRGQGASYNEQFF
NA,TRBV2,NA,TRBJ1-5,TGTGCCAGCAGTGACAGTCATAGCAATCAGCCCCAGCATTTT,CASSDSHSNQPQHF
NA,TRBV12-3/TRBV12-4,NA,TRBJ1-1,TGTGCCAGCAGTTACGGGAACACTGAAGCTTTCTTT,CASSYGNTEAFF
NA,TRBV19,NA,TRBJ1-5,TGTGCCAGTAGTATATTACCGGGACAACTCAATCAGCCCCAGCATTTT,CASSILPGQLNQPQHF
NA,TRBV2,TRBD2,TRBJ2-5,TGTGCCAGCAGTGAAACCGGACTAGCGAAAGAGACCCAGTACTTC,CASSETGLAKETQYF
NA,TRBV7-2,TRBD2,TRBJ2-7,TGTGCCAGCAGCTTGGGACTAGCGGGGGGTGGAGAGCAGTACTTC,CASSLGLAGGGEQYF
NA,TRBV28,TRBD1,TRBJ1-1,TGTGCCAGCAGTTCCGCCGGGACAGACCGGGTAGCAGCTTTCTTT,CASSSAGTDRVAAFF
NA,TRBV7-2,TRBD2,TRBJ2-2,TGTGCCAGCAGCTTAGCGGGGGGGACCCGAAACGTCGGGGAGCTGTTTTTT,CASSLAGGTRNVGELFF
NA,TRBV7-6,TRBD2,TRBJ2-7,TGTGCCAGCAGCGCCGGGGGGTCATGGAGCTCCTACGAGCAGTACTTC,CASSAGGSWSSYEQYF
NA,TRBV29-1,TRBD1,TRBJ1-2,TGCAGCGTTGGCGGGACAGCTAACTATGGCTACACCTTC,CSVGGTANYGYTF
once,TRBV11-1,NA,TRBJ2-3,TGTGCCAGCAGCTTAGAGGCCCCCGGGGGAACAGATACGCAGTATTTT,CASSLEAPGGTDTQYF
NA,TRBV7-2,TRBD1,TRBJ1-2,TGTGCCAGCAGCTTGACAGGGTCTGGCTACACCTTC,CASSLTGSGYTF
many,TRBV3-1/TRBV3-2,NA,TRBJ2-7,TGTGCCAGCAGCCAAGTCTGGCGGCAGCGCTCTTACGAGCAGTACTTC,CASSQVWRQRSYEQYF
NA,TRBV27,TRBD2,TRBJ2-1,TGTGCCAGCCGGCCCCTAGCGGCCTCCTACAATGAGCAGTTCTTC,CASRPLAASYNEQFF
NA,TRBV7-2,TRBD1,TRBJ2-7,TGTGCCAGCAGCTTAGGCGGACAGGCCTACGAGCAGTACTTC,CASSLGGQAYEQYF
NA,TRBV27,TRBD1,TRBJ2-5,TGTGCCAGCAGTAAACTCCCCGGGACAGGGGACGGGGTGGAGACCCAGTACTTC,CASSKLPGTGDGVETQYF
NA,TRBV2,TRBD1,TRBJ1-2,TGTGCCAGCAGCGGGACAGGGGGTAGTAACTATGGCTACACCTTC,CASSGTGGSNYGYTF
NA,TRBV5-1,NA,TRBJ1-4,TGCGCCAGCAGCCCCCGGACACGTTATGAAAAACTGTTTTTT,CASSPRTRYEKLFF
NA,TRBV7-9,NA,TRBJ1-2,TGTGCCAGCAGCGGGGCGGCTAACTATGGCTACACCTTC,CASSGAANYGYTF